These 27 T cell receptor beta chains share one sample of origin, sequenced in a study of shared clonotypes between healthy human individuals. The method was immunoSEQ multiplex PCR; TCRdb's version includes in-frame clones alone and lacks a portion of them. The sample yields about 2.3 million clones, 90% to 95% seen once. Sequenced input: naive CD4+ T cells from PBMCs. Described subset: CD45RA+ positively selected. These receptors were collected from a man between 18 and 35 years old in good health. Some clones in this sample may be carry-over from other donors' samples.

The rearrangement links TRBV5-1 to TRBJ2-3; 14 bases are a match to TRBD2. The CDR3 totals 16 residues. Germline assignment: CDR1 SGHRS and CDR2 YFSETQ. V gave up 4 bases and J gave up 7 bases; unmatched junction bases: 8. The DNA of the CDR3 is TGCGCCAGCAGCCCCGGGACTAGCGGGAGTAGAAATACGCAGTATTTT. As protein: CASSPGTSGSRNTQYF.

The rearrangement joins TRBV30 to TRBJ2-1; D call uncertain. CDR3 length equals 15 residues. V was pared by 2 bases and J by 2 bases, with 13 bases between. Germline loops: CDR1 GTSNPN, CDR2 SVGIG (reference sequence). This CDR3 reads CAWSRVLAPYNEQFF. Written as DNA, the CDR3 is TGTGCCTGGAGTCGGGTTCTCGCGCCCTACAATGAGCAGTTCTTC.

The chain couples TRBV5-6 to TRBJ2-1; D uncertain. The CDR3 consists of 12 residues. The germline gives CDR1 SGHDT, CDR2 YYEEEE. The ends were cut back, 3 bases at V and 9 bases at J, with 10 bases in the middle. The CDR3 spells CASSWADGEQFF. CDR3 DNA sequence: TGTGCCAGCAGCTGGGCTGACGGTGAGCAGTTCTTC.

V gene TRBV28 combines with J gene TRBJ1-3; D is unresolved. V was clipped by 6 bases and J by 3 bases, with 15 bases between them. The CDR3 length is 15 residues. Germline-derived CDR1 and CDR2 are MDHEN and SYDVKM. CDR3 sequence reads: CASRGRNLGGNTIYF. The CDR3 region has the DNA TGTGCCAGCAGGGGGAGGAACCTGGGTGGAAACACCATATATTTT.

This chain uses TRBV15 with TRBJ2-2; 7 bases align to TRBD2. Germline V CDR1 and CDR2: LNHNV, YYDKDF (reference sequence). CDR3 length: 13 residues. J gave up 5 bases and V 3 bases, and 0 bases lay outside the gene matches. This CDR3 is CATSRRGTGELFF. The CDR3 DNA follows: TGTGCCACCAGCAGGCGGGGGACCGGGGAGCTGTTTTTT.

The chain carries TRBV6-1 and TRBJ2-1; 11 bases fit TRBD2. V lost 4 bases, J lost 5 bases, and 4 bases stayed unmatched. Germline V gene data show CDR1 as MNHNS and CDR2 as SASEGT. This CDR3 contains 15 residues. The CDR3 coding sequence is TGTGCCAGCAGTGGGGGGACTAGCGGACACAATGAGCAGTTCTTC. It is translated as CASSGGTSGHNEQFF.

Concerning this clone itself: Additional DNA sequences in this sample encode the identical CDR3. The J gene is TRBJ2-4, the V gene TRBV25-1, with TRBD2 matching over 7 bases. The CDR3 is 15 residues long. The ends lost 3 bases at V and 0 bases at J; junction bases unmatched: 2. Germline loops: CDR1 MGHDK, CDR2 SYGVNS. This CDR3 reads CASSDSGLAKNIQYF. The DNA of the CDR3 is TGTGCCAGCAGTGATAGCGGGCTAGCCAAAAACATTCAGTACTTC.

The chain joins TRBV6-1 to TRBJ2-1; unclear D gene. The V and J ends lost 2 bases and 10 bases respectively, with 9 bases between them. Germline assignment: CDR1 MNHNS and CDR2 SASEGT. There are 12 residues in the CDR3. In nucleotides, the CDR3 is TGTGCCAGCAGTGAATCGACCCACGAGCAGTTCTTC. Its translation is CASSESTHEQFF.

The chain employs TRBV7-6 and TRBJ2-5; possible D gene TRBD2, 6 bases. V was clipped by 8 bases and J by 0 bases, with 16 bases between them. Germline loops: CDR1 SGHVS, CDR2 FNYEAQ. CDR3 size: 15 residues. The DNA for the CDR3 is TGTGCCAGCCGCGGGACTGGAAGGTACCAAGAGACCCAGTACTTC. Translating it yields CASRGTGRYQETQYF.

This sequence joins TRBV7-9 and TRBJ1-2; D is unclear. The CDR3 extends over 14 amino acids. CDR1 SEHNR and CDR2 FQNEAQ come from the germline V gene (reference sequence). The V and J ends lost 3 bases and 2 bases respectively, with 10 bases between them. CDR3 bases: TGTGCCAGCAGCTTTTTAGGGCAGAACTATGGCTACACCTTC. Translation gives CASSFLGQNYGYTF.

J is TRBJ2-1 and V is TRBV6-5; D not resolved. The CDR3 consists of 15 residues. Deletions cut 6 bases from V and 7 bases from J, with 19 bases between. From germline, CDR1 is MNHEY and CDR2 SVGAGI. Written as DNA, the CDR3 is TGTGCCAGCAGCCGCCTTAACCCTCTACGGAATGAGCAGTTCTTC. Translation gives CASSRLNPLRNEQFF.

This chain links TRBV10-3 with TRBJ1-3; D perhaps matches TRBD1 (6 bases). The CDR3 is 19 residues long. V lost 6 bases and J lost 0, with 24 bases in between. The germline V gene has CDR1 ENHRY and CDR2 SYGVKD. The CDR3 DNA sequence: TGTGCCATCAGCCTCGGGGGGCAGGGAGACTTGTTCTCTGGAAACACCATATATTTT. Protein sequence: CAISLGGQGDLFSGNTIYF.

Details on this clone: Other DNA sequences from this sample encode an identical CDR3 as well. This chain's CDR3 is CASSARTGTGNTIYF. The CDR3 DNA is TGTGCCAGCAGCGCACGGACAGGGACTGGAAACACCATATATTTT. This chain links TRBV6-6 with TRBJ1-3; 8 bases line up with TRBD1. This CDR3 contains 15 residues. The ends lost 6 bases at V and 2 bases at J; junction bases unmatched: 6. The germline V gene has CDR1 MNHNY and CDR2 SVGAGI (reference sequence).

CDR3 sequence (DNA): TGTGCCAGCAGCGATCAACTAGCGGTCAACACCGGGGAGCTGTTTTTT. It encodes CASSDQLAVNTGELFF. This chain uses TRBV7-3 with TRBJ2-2; 8 bases are a match to TRBD2. The CDR3 runs to 16 residues. Germline V gene data show CDR1 as SGHTA and CDR2 as FQGTGA. Trimming removed 5 bases from V and 2 bases from J; junction bases left unmatched: 7.

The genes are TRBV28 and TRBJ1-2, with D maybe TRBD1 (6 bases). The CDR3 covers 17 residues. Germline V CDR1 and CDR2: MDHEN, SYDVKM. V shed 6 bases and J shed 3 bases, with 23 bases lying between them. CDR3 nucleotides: TGTGCCAGCAGCACCTTCTTTACCCAGGGGAGGGACTATGGCTACACCTTC. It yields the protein CASSTFFTQGRDYGYTF.

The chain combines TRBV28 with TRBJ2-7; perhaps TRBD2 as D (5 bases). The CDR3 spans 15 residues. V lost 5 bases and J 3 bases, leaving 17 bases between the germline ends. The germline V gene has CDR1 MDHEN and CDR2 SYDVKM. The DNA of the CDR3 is TGTGCCAGCAGTCACACCGGACGGGAAGACTACGAGCAGTACTTC. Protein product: CASSHTGREDYEQYF.

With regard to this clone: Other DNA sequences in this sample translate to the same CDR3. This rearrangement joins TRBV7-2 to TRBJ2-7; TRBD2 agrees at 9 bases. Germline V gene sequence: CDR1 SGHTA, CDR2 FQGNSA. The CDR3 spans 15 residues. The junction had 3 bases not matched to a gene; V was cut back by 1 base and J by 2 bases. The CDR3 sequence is CASSLGAGGTYEQYF. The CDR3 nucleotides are TGTGCCAGCAGCTTAGGAGCGGGAGGAACCTACGAGCAGTACTTC.

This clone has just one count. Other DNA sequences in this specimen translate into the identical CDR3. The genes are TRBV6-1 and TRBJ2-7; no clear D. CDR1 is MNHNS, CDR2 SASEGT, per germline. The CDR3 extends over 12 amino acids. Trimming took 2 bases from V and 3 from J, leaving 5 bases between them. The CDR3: CASSEIVYEQYF. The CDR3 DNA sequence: TGTGCCAGCAGTGAAATTGTCTACGAGCAGTACTTC.

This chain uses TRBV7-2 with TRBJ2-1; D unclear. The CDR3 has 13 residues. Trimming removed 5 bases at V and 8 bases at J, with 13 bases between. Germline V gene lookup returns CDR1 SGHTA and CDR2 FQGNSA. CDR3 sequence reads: CASSPDHFDEQFF. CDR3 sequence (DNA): TGTGCCAGCAGCCCGGACCACTTCGATGAGCAGTTCTTC.

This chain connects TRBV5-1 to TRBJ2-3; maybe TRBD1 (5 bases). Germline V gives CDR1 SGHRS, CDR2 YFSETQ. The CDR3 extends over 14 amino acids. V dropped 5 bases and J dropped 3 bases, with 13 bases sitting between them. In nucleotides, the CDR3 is TGCGCCAGCAGACCCAGGGTCAGAACAGATACGCAGTATTTT. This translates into CASRPRVRTDTQYF.

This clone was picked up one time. The CDR3: CASSIAGADKPQHF. In DNA, the CDR3 is TGTGCCAGCAGTATTGCCGGGGCCGATAAGCCCCAGCATTTT. This chain joins TRBV28 and TRBJ1-5; D may be TRBD1 (5 bases). The germline V gene has CDR1 MDHEN and CDR2 SYDVKM. With 5 bases removed from V and 8 bases from J, the gap between germline ends came to 16 bases. The CDR3 consists of 14 residues.

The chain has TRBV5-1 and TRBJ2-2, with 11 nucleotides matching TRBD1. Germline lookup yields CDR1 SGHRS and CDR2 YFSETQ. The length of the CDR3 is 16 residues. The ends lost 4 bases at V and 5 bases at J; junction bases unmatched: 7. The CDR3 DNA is TGCGCCAGCAGCCCGGACAGGGGGCCTCGGACCGGGGAGCTGTTTTTT. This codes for CASSPDRGPRTGELFF. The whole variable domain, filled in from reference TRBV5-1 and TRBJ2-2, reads KAGVTQTPRYLIKTRGQQVTLSCSPISGHRSVSWYQQTPGQGLQFLFEYFSETQRNKGNFPGRFSGRQFSNSRSEMNVSTLELGDSALYLCASSPDRGPRTGELFFGEGSRLTVL.

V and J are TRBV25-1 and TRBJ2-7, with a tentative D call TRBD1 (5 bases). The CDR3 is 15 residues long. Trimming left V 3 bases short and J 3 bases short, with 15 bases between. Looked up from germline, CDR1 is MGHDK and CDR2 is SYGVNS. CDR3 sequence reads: CASSDRASTFYEQYF. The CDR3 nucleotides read TGTGCCAGCAGTGACAGGGCAAGTACATTCTACGAGCAGTACTTC.

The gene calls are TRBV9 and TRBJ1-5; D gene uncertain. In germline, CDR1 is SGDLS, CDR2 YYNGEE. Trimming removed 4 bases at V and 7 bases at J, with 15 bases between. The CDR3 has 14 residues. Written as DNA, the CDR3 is TGTGCCAGCAGCCCCCTGCCCAACGGACAGCCCCAGCATTTT. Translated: CASSPLPNGQPQHF.

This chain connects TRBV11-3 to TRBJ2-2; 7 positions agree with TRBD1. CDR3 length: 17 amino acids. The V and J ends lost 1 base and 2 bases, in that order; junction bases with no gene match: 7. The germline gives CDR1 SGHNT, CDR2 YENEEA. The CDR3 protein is CASSLAYGTANTGELFF. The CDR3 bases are TGTGCCAGCAGCTTAGCCTACGGGACAGCCAACACCGGGGAGCTGTTTTTT. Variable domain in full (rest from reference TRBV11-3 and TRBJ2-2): EAGVVQSPRYKIIEKKQPVAFWCNPISGHNTLYWYLQNLGQGPELLIRYENEEAVDDSQLPKDRFSAERLKGVDSTLKIQPAELGDSAVYLCASSLAYGTANTGELFFGEGSRLTVL.

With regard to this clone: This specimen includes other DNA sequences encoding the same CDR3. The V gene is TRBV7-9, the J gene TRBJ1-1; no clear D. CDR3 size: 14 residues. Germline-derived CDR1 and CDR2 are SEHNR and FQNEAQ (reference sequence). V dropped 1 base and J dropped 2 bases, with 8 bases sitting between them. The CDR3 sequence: CASSLGPRNTEAFF. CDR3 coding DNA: TGTGCCAGCAGCTTAGGACCGAGAAACACTGAAGCTTTCTTT.

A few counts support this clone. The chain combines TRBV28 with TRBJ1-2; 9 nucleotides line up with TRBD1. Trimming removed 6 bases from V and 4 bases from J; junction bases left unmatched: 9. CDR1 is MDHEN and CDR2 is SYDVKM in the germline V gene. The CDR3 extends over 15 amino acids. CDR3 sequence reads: CASSVTGGLGYGYTF. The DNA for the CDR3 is TGTGCCAGCAGCGTAACAGGGGGCTTGGGCTATGGCTACACCTTC.